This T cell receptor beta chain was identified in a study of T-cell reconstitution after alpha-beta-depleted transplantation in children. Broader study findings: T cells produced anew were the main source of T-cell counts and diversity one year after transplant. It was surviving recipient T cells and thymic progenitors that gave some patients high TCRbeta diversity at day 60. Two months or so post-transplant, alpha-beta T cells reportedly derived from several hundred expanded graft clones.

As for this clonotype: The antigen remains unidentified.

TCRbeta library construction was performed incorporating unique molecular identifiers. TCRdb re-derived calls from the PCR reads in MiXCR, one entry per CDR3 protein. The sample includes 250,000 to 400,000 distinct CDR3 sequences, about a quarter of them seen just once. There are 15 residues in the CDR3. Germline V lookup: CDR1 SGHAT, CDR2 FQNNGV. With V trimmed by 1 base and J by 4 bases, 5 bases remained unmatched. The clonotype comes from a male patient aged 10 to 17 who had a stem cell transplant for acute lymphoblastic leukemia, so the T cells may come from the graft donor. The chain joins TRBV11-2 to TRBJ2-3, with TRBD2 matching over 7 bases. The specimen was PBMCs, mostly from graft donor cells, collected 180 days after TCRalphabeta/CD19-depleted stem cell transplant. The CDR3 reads CASSLGGRAPDTQYF. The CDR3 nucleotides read TGTGCCAGCAGCTTAGGAGGGAGGGCCCCAGATACGCAGTATTTT.